The TCR beta chain under discussion was sequenced for a study of shared T cell receptors in the human thymus. V lost 9 bases to trimming and J lost 9 bases, with 21 bases between them. Looked up from germline, CDR1 is SNHLY and CDR2 is FYNNEI. This CDR3 is 14 amino acids long. Only in-frame clones appear in the TCRdb table, and some are missing; sequencing was by immunoSEQ multiplex PCR. The sample shows roughly 710,000 clones, 70% to 90% of them seen only once. This same sample was also taken into another study, of human thymus T cells. From that second work: Related research examined unrelated individuals and reported that their thymic repertoires overlapped highly.

The specimen was thymocytes. The chain couples TRBV2 to TRBJ1-5; perhaps TRBD1 as D (5 bases). The sequence was obtained from a girl less than two years old with a congenital heart defect. The CDR3 DNA reads as TGTGCCAGTGGGAAGATGGATGCAAGGGGGCCCCAGCATTTT. It is translated as CASGKMDARGPQHF. Supplemented by reference TRBV2 and TRBJ1-5, the full variable domain reads EPEVTQTPSHQVTQMGQEVILRCVPISNHLYFYWYRQILGQKVEFLVSFYNNEISEKSEIFDDQFSVERPDGSNFTLKIRSTKLEDSAMYFCASGKMDARGPQHFGDGTRLSIL.